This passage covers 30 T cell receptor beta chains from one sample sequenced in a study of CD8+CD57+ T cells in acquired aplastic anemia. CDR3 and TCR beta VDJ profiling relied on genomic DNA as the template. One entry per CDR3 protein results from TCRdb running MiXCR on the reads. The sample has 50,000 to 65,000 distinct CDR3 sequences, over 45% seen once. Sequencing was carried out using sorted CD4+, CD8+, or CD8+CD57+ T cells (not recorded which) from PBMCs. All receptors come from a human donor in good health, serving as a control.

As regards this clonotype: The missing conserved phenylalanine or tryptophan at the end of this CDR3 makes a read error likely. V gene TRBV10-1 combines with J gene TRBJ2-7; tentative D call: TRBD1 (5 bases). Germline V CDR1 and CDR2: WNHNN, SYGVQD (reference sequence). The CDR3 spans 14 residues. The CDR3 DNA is TGTGCCATCAGTGACAGCCTGCCAGCCTACGAGCAGTACTCC. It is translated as CAISDSLPAYEQYS.

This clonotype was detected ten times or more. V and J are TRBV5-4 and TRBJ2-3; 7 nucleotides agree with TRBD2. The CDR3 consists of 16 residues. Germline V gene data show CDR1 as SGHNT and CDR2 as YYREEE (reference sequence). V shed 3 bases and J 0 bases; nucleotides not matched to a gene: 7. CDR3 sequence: CASSYWGGTSTDTQYF. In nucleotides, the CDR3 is TGTGCCAGCAGCTATTGGGGGGGTACTAGCACAGATACGCAGTATTTT.

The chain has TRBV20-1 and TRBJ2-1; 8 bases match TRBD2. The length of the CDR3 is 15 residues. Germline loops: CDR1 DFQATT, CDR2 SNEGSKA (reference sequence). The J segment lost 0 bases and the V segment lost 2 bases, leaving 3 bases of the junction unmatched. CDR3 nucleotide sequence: TGCAGTGCTAGACCCGGGACTAGCTCCTACAATGAGCAGTTCTTC. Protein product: CSARPGTSSYNEQFF.

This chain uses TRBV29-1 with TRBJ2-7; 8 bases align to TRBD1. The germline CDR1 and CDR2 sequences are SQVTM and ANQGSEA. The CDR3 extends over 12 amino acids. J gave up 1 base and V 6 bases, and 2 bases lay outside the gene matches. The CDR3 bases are TGCAGCGTGCGGACAGGGTCCTACGAGCAGTACTTC. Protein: CSVRTGSYEQYF.

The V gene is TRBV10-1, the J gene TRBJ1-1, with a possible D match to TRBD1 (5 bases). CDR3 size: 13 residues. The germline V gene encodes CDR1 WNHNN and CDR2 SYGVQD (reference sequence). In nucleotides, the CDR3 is TGCGTTAGCACCCGAACCGAGGGGTCTGAAGCTTTCTTT. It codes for CVSTRTEGSEAFF.

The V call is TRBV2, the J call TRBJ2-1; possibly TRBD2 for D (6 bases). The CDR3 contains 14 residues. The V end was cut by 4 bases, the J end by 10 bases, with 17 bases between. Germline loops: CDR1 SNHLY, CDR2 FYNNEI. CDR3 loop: CASSGSGVGTEQFF. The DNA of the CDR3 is TGTGCCAGCAGTGGCTCGGGGGTAGGGACGGAGCAGTTCTTC.

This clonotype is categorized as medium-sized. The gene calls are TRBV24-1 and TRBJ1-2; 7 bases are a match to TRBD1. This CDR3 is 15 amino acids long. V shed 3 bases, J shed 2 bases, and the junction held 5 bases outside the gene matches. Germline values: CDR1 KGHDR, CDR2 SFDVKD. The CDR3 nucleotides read TGTGCCACCAGTGATCAGGGACAGAAAAACTATGGCTACACCTTC. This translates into CATSDQGQKNYGYTF.

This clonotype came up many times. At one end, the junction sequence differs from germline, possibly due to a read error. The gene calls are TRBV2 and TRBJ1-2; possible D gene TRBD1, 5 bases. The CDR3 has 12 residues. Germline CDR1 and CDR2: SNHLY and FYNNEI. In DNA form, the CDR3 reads TGTGCCAGCAGTGAAGCGCTTCAGGGACGGATCTTC. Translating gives CASSEALQGRIF.

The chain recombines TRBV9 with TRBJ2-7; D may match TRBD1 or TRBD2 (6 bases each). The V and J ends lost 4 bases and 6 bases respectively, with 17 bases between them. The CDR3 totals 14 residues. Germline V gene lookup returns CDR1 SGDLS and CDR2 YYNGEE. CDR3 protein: CASSPGEGGGEQYF. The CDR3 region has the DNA TGTGCCAGCAGCCCCGGAGAGGGGGGTGGCGAGCAGTACTTC.

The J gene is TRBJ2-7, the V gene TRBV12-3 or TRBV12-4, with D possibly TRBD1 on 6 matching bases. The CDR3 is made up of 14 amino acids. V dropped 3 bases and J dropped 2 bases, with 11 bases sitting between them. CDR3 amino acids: CASSFVGQPYEQYF. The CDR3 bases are TGTGCCAGCAGTTTCGTCGGACAGCCCTACGAGCAGTACTTC.

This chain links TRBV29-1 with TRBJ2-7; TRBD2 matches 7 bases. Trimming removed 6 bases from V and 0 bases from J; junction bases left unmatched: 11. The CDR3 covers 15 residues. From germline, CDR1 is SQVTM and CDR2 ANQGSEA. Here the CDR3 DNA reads TGCAGCGTCTCGACCGGACGGGGGGTCTCCTACGAGCAGTACTTC. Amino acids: CSVSTGRGVSYEQYF.

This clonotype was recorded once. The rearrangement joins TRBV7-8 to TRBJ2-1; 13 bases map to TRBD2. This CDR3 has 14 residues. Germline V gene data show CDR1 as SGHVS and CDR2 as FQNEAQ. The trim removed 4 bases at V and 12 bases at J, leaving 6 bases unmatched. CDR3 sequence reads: CASSSGTSGKRQFF. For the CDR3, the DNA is TGTGCCAGCAGCTCCGGGACTAGCGGGAAACGGCAGTTCTTC.

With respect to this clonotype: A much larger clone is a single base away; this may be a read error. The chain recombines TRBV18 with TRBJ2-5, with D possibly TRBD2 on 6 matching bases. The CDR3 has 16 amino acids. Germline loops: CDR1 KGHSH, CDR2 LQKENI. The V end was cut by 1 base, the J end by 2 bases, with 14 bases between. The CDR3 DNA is TGTGCCAGCTCACCACGGAGGGCAGTCCCTCAAGAGACCCAGTACTTC. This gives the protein CASSPRRAVPQETQYF.

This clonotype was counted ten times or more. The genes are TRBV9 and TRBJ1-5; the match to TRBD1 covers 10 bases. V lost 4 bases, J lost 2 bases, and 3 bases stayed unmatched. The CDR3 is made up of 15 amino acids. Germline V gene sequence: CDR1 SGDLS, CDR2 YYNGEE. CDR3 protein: CASSLGQGGNQPQHF. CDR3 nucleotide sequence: TGTGCCAGCAGCCTTGGACAGGGGGGCAATCAGCCCCAGCATTTT.

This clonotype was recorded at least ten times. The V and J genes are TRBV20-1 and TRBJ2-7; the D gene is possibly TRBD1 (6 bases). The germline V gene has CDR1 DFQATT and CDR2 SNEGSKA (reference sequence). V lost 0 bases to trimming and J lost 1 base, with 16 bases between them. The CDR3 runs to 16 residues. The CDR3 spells CSARDPDRFDSYEQYF. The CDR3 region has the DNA TGCAGTGCTAGAGATCCCGACAGGTTTGATTCCTACGAGCAGTACTTC.

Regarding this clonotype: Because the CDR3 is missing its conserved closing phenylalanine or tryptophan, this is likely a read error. CDR3 protein: CATSDRGATDTQYL. The CDR3 nucleotides read TGTGCCACCAGTGATCGGGGGGCCACAGATACGCAGTATCTT. V is TRBV24-1 and J is TRBJ2-3; perhaps TRBD2 as D (7 bases). This CDR3 region has 14 residues. Germline loops: CDR1 KGHDR, CDR2 SFDVKD. Trimming took off 3 bases at V and 2 bases at J, with 8 bases between the two ends.

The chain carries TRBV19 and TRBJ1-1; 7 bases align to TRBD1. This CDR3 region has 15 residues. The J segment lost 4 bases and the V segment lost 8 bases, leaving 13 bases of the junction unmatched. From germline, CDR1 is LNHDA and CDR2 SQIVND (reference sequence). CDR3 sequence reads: CASGLPWTGLTEAFF. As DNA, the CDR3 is TGTGCCAGTGGTCTCCCGTGGACAGGTCTCACTGAAGCTTTCTTT.

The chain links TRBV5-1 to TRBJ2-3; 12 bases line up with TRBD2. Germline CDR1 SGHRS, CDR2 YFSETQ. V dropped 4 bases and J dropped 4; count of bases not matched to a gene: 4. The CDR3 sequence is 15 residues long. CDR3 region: CASSRSSGRADTQYF. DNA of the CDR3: TGCGCCAGCAGCCGGTCTAGCGGGAGGGCAGATACGCAGTATTTT.

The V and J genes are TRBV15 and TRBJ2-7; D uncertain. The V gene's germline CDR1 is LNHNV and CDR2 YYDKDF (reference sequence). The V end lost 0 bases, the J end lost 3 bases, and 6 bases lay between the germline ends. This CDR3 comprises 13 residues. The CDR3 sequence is CATSRDQDYEQYF. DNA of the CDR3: TGTGCCACCAGCAGAGATCAGGACTACGAGCAGTACTTC. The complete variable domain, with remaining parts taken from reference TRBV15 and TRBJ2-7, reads DAMVIQNPRYQVTQFGKPVTLSCSQTLNHNVMYWYQQKSSQAPKLLFHYYDKDFNNEADTPDNFQSRRPNTSFCFLDIRSPGLGDTAMYLCATSRDQDYEQYFGPGTRLTVT.

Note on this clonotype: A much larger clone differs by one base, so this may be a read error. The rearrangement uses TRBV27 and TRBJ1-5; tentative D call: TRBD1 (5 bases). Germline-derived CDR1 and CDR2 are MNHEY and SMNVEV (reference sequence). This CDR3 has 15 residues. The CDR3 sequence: CVISPGGRGNQPQHF. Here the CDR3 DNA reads TGTGTCATCTCTCCGGGGGGAAGGGGCAATCAGCCCCAGCATTTT.

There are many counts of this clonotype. CDR3 DNA: TGTGCCAGCAGTTGGTATGGGGGGGAGACCGGGGAGCTGTTTTTT. It codes for CASSWYGGETGELFF. The chain links TRBV5-5 to TRBJ2-2; 7 bases map to TRBD2. The CDR3 has 15 amino acids. Germline assignment: CDR1 SGHKS and CDR2 YYEKEE (reference sequence). The trim removed 5 bases at V and 5 bases at J, leaving 9 bases unmatched.

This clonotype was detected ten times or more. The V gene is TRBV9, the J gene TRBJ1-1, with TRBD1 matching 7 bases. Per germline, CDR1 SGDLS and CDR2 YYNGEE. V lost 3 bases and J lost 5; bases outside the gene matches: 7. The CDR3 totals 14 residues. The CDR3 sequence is CASSARQGLTEAFF. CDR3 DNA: TGTGCCAGCAGCGCGAGACAGGGTTTAACTGAAGCTTTCTTT. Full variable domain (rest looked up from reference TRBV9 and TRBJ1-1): DSGVTQTPKHLITATGQRVTLRCSPRSGDLSVYWYQQSLDQGLQFLIQYYNGEERAKGNILERFSAQQFPDLHSELNLSSLELGDSALYFCASSARQGLTEAFFGQGTRLTVV.

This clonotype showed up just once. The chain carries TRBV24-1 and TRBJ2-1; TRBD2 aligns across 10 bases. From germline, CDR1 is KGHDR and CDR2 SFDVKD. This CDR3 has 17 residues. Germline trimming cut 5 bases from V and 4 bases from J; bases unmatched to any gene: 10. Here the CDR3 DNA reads TGTGCCACCAGTGTCGCACGGCTAGCGGGGGATTACAATGAGCAGTTCTTC. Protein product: CATSVARLAGDYNEQFF.

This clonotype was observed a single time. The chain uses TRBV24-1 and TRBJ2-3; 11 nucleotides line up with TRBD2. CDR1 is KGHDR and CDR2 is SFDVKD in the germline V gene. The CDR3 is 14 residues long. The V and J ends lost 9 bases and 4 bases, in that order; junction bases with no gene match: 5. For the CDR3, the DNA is TGTGCCACCCGTAGCGGGAGGGGCGCAGATACGCAGTATTTT. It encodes CATRSGRGADTQYF.

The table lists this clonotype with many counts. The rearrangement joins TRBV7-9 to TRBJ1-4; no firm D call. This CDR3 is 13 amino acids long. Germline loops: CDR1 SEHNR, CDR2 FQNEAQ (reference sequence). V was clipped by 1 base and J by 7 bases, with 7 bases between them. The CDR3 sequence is CASSLGVVEKLFF. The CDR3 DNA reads TGTGCCAGCAGCTTAGGGGTGGTTGAAAAACTGTTTTTT.

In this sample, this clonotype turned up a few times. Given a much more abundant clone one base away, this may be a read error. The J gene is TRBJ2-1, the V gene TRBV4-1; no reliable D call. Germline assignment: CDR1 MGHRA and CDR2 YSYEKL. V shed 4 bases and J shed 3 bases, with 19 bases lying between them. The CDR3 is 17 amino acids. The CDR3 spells CASSRDERGPFYNEQFF. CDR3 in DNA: TGCGCCAGCAGCCGAGATGAGCGAGGACCCTTCTACAATGAGCAGTTCTTC.

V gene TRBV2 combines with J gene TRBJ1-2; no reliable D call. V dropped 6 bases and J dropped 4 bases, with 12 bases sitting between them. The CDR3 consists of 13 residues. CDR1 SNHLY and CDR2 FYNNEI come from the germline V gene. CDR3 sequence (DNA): TGTGCCAGCAGGGGAAACGCTGCCTATGGCTACACCTTC. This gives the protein CASRGNAAYGYTF. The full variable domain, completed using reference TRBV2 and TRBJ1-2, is EPEVTQTPSHQVTQMGQEVILRCVPISNHLYFYWYRQILGQKVEFLVSFYNNEISEKSEIFDDQFSVERPDGSNFTLKIRSTKLEDSAMYFCASRGNAAYGYTFGSGTRLTVV.

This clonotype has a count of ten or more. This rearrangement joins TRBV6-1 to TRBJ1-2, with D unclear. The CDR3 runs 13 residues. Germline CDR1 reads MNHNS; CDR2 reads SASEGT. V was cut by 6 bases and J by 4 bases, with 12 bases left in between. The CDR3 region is CASRRRRFYGYTF. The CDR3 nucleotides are TGTGCCAGCAGGAGACGGAGGTTCTATGGCTACACCTTC.

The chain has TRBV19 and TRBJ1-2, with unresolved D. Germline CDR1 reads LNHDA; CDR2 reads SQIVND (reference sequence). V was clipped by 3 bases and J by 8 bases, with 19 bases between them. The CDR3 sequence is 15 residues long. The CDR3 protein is CASSIPTGVGAGYTF. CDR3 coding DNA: TGTGCCAGTAGTATCCCGACCGGGGTTGGCGCAGGCTACACCTTC.

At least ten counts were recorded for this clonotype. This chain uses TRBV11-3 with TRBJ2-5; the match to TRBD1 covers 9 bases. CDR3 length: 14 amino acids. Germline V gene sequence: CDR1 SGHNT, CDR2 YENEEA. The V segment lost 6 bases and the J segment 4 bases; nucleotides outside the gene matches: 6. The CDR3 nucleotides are TGTGCCAGCAGTTTCACAGGGGGCGCAGAGACCCAGTACTTC. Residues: CASSFTGGAETQYF. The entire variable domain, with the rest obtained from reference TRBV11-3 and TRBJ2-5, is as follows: EAGVVQSPRYKIIEKKQPVAFWCNPISGHNTLYWYLQNLGQGPELLIRYENEEAVDDSQLPKDRFSAERLKGVDSTLKIQPAELGDSAVYLCASSFTGGAETQYFGPGTRLLVL.